This paragraph covers one T cell receptor (beta chain) sequence. TCRdb recomputed calls from the RT-PCR reads with MiXCR, one row per CDR3 protein. Among about 700,000 distinct CDR3 sequences, approximately 15% were seen once, and the ten largest hold 3.6%. CDR1 is SGHAT and CDR2 is FQNNGV in the germline V gene. The V gene end was trimmed by 1 base and the J gene end by 9 bases; junction bases not matched to a gene: 15. The CDR3 has 16 amino acids. The sequence was obtained from a female donor in good health, serving as a healthy control. Material: memory CD4+ T cells from blood. The chain links TRBV11-2 to TRBJ2-7; 7 bases agree with TRBD2. The CDR3 nucleotides read TGTGCCAGCAGCTTAGGGGCGGGGGTGTCCTCCGTCGCGCAGTACTTC. Translated, it gives CASSLGAGVSSVAQYF.